This T cell receptor (beta chain) was observed in a study of regulatory T cells in long-lasting Graves disease. Regarding the study as a whole: In persistent patients, shared public clonotypes (2,741) outnumbered those in new patients (about 1,000).

Many counts were recorded for this clonotype. The target antigen is unknown. The germline V gene has CDR1 SNHLY and CDR2 FYNNEI. The CDR3 runs 17 residues. The ends lost 4 bases at V and 4 bases at J; junction bases unmatched: 14. Described time point: newly diagnosed GD, antithyroid drugs for less than 3 months. TCR sequences were obtained from RNA taken from PBMCs. CDR3 regions were amplified by Arm-PCR using iRepertoire HTBI primers to build TCR beta libraries. TCRdb used MiXCR to reprocess the multiplex PCR reads, holding one entry per CDR3 protein. In the table there are 350,000 to 550,000 distinct CDR3 sequences, more than 12% of which are singletons. In addition, the sample was reused for a study of T cells in Graves' hyperthyroidism and ophthalmopathy. From that paper: Hyperthyroidism was newly diagnosed in patients aged 18 to 65 (duration under 2 months). The blood repertoire included most of the expanded thyroid clonotypes above 0.001.

Here the sequenced sample was peripheral blood mononuclear cells (PBMCs), taken at new diagnosis, from a patient treated with antithyroid drugs. This receptor was obtained from a woman aged 30 to 39 with Graves disease. This sequence joins TRBV2 and TRBJ2-5, with TRBD2 matching over 8 bases. CDR3 sequence reads: CASSVRPGGTRGETQYF. Here the CDR3 DNA reads TGTGCCAGCAGTGTTAGACCCGGCGGGACTAGAGGAGAGACCCAGTACTTC.